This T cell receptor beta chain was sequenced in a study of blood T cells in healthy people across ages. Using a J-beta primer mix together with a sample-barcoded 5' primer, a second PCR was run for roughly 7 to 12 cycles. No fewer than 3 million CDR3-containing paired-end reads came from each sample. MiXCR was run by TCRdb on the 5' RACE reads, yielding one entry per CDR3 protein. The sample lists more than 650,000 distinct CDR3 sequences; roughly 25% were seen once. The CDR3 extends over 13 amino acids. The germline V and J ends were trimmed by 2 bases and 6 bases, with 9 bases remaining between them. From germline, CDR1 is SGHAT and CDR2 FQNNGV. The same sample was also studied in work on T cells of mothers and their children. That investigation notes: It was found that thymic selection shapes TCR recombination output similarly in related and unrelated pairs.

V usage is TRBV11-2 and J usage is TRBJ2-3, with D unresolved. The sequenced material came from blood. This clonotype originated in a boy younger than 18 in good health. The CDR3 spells CASSLRISDTQYF. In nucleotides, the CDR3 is TGTGCCAGCAGCTTACGCATCTCGGATACGCAGTATTTT.